The next 3 T cell receptor beta chains were all read from a single sample in a study of blood T cell repertoires in COVID-19. Generated by immunoSEQ multiplex PCR, the TCRdb table keeps only in-frame clones and is missing some. The table has 260,000 or so clones, 65% to 90% seen once; the top ten hold 15% to 19%. Sequenced input: PBMCs or T cells enriched from blood (not recorded which). These receptors came from a man aged 18 to 30 who had recovered from COVID-19.

The chain uses TRBV18 and TRBJ1-2, with D uncertain. This CDR3 region has 15 residues. The germline gives CDR1 KGHSH, CDR2 LQKENI. V was pared by 2 bases and J by 7 bases, with 17 bases between. The CDR3 spells CASSPDDGRSGGYTF. DNA of the CDR3: TGTGCCAGCTCACCAGACGACGGGAGGTCTGGTGGCTACACCTTC.

The genes are TRBV19 and TRBJ1-2, with 9 nucleotides matching TRBD1. CDR3 length: 19 residues. With V trimmed by 7 bases and J by 0 bases, 18 bases remained unmatched. Germline CDR1 and CDR2: LNHDA and SQIVND (reference sequence). CDR3 in amino acids: CASTTQGAGTARANYGYTF. For the CDR3, the DNA is TGTGCCAGTACCACACAGGGGGCCGGGACAGCCAGGGCTAACTATGGCTACACCTTC. The variable domain in full, completed from reference TRBV19 and TRBJ1-2, reads DGGITQSPKYLFRKEGQNVTLSCEQNLNHDAMYWYRQDPGQGLRLIYYSQIVNDFQKGDIAEGYSVSREKKESFPLTVTSAQKNPTAFYLCASTTQGAGTARANYGYTFGSGTRLTVV.

The chain employs TRBV10-3 and TRBJ1-6, with 10 bases aligning to TRBD1. The CDR3 has 14 residues. Germline CDR1 is ENHRY and CDR2 is SYGVKD. The ends lost 5 bases at V and 6 bases at J; junction bases unmatched: 1. The chain's CDR3 is CAISWDRGNSPLHF. The DNA of the CDR3 is TGTGCCATCAGTTGGGACAGGGGTAATTCACCCCTCCACTTT.